This is a list of T cell receptor beta chains from one sample in a study of response to subunit inactivated influenza vaccine. TCRdb independently ran MiXCR on the RT-PCR reads; one entry per CDR3 protein. The sample has 500,000 to 550,000 distinct CDR3 sequences, under 8.5% seen once; the top ten hold around 13%. The starting material was PBMCs from blood, obtained less than 30 months after vaccination. The receptors were sampled from a man between 50 and 70 years old who received an inactivated influenza vaccine. Both conserved end residues are part of each CDR3. A D gene is named only where the DNA matches it firmly. Only some rows state a clone size, as once, few, many or a class for expanded clones.

V: TRBV7-6; D: TRBD1; J: TRBJ1-1; size: NA; CDR3: CASSLARTGRDTEAFF; DNA: TGTGCCAGCAGCTTAGCGAGGACAGGGAGGGACACTGAAGCTTTCTTT
V: TRBV28; D: NA; J: TRBJ2-7; size: NA; CDR3: CASSLALNSYEQYF; DNA: TGTGCCAGCAGTTTAGCACTGAACTCCTACGAGCAGTACTTC
V: TRBV7-2; D: NA; J: TRBJ2-3; size: many; CDR3: CASSLFATDTQYF; DNA: TGTGCCAGCAGCTTATTCGCGACGGATACGCAGTATTTT
V: TRBV12-3/TRBV12-4; D: NA; J: TRBJ2-3; size: NA; CDR3: CASTEGRVGFSTDTQYF; DNA: TGTGCCAGTACGGAGGGACGAGTTGGGTTTAGCACAGATACGCAGTATTTT
V: TRBV7-6; D: TRBD1; J: TRBJ2-3; size: few; CDR3: CASSSETGATDTQYF; DNA: TGTGCCAGCAGCTCAGAGACAGGGGCCACAGATACGCAGTATTTT
V: TRBV10-3; D: TRBD2; J: TRBJ2-3; size: NA; CDR3: CATKGRGGVTDTQYF; DNA: TGTGCCACAAAGGGGCGGGGGGGAGTAACAGATACGCAGTATTTT
V: TRBV27; D: NA; J: TRBJ2-2; size: few; CDR3: CATSRRARDTGELFF; DNA: TGTGCCACTTCCCGGAGGGCCCGGGACACCGGGGAGCTGTTTTTT
V: TRBV9; D: NA; J: TRBJ2-3; size: few; CDR3: CASSGRTQHLDTQYF; DNA: TGTGCCAGCAGCGGACGGACTCAACACCTGGATACGCAGTATTTT
V: TRBV6-2/TRBV6-3; D: NA; J: TRBJ2-5; size: few; CDR3: CASRHGTLQETQYF; DNA: TGTGCCAGCAGACACGGGACTTTACAAGAGACCCAGTACTTC
V: TRBV2; D: NA; J: TRBJ2-7; size: NA; CDR3: CASSPRAGYEQYF; DNA: TGTGCCAGTTCTCCTAGGGCGGGATACGAGCAGTACTTC
V: TRBV19; D: NA; J: TRBJ2-7; size: few; CDR3: CASSTRDQIPYEQYF; DNA: TGTGCCAGTAGTACCCGGGACCAAATCCCCTACGAGCAGTACTTC
V: TRBV24-1; D: NA; J: TRBJ2-1; size: NA; CDR3: CATSDLQRGLDEQFF; DNA: TGTGCCACCAGTGATTTGCAACGGGGGCTAGATGAGCAGTTCTTC
V: TRBV5-4; D: TRBD1; J: TRBJ1-1; size: NA; CDR3: CASTPRTGMNTEAFF; DNA: TGTGCCAGCACTCCTAGGACAGGGATGAACACTGAAGCTTTCTTT
V: TRBV6-5; D: NA; J: TRBJ2-5; size: few; CDR3: CASSYSPHRSEETQYF; DNA: TGTGCCAGCAGTTACTCCCCCCACCGAAGTGAAGAGACCCAGTACTTC
V: TRBV3-1; D: TRBD2; J: TRBJ2-5; size: NA; CDR3: CASSQGVAGTTQYF; DNA: TGTGCCAGCAGCCAAGGGGTAGCGGGGACAACCCAGTACTTC
V: TRBV2; D: TRBD2; J: TRBJ2-1; size: NA; CDR3: CATQREQDYNEQFF; DNA: TGTGCCACCCAGCGGGAGCAGGACTACAATGAGCAGTTCTTC
V: TRBV5-5; D: NA; J: TRBJ1-1; size: few; CDR3: CASSWGAGPKNTEAFF; DNA: TGTGCCAGCAGCTGGGGGGCAGGACCTAAGAACACTGAAGCTTTCTTT
V: TRBV14; D: NA; J: TRBJ2-6; size: few; CDR3: CASSQHSGANVLTF; DNA: TGTGCCAGCAGCCAACACTCTGGGGCCAACGTCCTGACTTTC
V: TRBV4-3; D: NA; J: TRBJ1-2; size: few; CDR3: CASSQEWGDANYGYTF; DNA: TGCGCCAGCAGCCAAGAATGGGGGGACGCTAACTATGGCTACACCTTC
V: TRBV4-2; D: TRBD1; J: TRBJ2-7; size: many; CDR3: CASSRTGTGASDEQYF; DNA: TGTGCCAGCAGCCGCACCGGGACAGGGGCTTCAGACGAGCAGTACTTC
V: TRBV4-3; D: TRBD1; J: TRBJ1-4; size: NA; CDR3: CASSPYGQGELEKLFF; DNA: TGCGCCAGCAGCCCATACGGACAGGGCGAACTTGAAAAACTGTTTTTT
V: TRBV28; D: TRBD2; J: TRBJ2-1; size: NA; CDR3: CASQRGGSTFYNEQFF; DNA: TGTGCCAGCCAGCGGGGCGGCTCGACATTCTACAATGAGCAGTTCTTC
V: TRBV20-1; D: NA; J: TRBJ1-2; size: many; CDR3: CSARDPLKGDGYTF; DNA: TGCAGTGCTAGAGATCCCCTAAAGGGGGATGGCTACACCTTC
V: TRBV7-2; D: NA; J: TRBJ2-7; size: NA; CDR3: CASSQGLRGEQYF; DNA: TGTGCCAGCAGCCAGGGCCTTCGGGGCGAGCAGTACTTC
V: TRBV29-1; D: NA; J: TRBJ1-2; size: few; CDR3: CSVPFPPTGYTF; DNA: TGCAGCGTTCCTTTCCCCCCGACAGGCTACACCTTC
V: TRBV4-1; D: NA; J: TRBJ2-2; size: many; CDR3: CASSLHFGATGELFF; DNA: TGCGCCAGCAGCCTACATTTCGGGGCCACCGGGGAGCTGTTTTTT
V: TRBV12-3/TRBV12-4; D: NA; J: TRBJ2-1; size: few; CDR3: CASSLARGREQFF; DNA: TGTGCCAGCAGTTTAGCCCGGGGCAGGGAGCAGTTCTTC
V: TRBV4-3; D: NA; J: TRBJ1-1; size: NA; CDR3: CASSQVFTGNTEAFF; DNA: TGCGCCAGCAGCCAAGTGTTTACAGGGAACACTGAAGCTTTCTTT
V: TRBV20-1; D: NA; J: TRBJ1-4; size: few; CDR3: CSAVRDTIEKLFF; DNA: TGCAGTGCCGTTCGGGACACAATAGAAAAACTGTTTTTT
V: TRBV28; D: NA; J: TRBJ2-5; size: NA; CDR3: CASSQQGLRETQYF; DNA: TGTGCCAGCAGTCAGCAGGGTTTACGGGAGACCCAGTACTTC
V: TRBV4-1; D: NA; J: TRBJ2-5; size: few; CDR3: CASSQDYLGRETQYF; DNA: TGCGCCAGCAGCCAAGATTATTTGGGGCGAGAGACCCAGTACTTC
V: TRBV20-1; D: TRBD1; J: TRBJ1-1; size: NA; CDR3: CSAPAWGQEGSSKAFF; DNA: TGCAGTGCCCCCGCGTGGGGACAGGAGGGATCAAGTAAAGCTTTCTTT
V: TRBV29-1; D: NA; J: TRBJ2-3; size: NA; CDR3: CSVEYEKGRTDTQYF; DNA: TGCAGCGTTGAATACGAGAAGGGAAGAACAGATACGCAGTATTTT
V: TRBV20-1; D: NA; J: TRBJ2-1; size: NA; CDR3: CSARKAGVFVNEQFF; DNA: TGCAGTGCTAGAAAGGCAGGGGTGTTCGTCAATGAGCAGTTCTTC
V: TRBV4-1; D: TRBD2; J: TRBJ2-1; size: many; CDR3: CASSHTLGGGKNNEQFF; DNA: TGCGCCAGCAGCCACACCCTTGGCGGGGGAAAAAACAATGAGCAGTTCTTC
V: TRBV7-9; D: TRBD1; J: TRBJ2-5; size: NA; CDR3: CASSYDRVQRETQYF; DNA: TGTGCCAGCAGCTACGACAGGGTTCAGAGGGAGACCCAGTACTTC
V: TRBV7-2; D: NA; J: TRBJ1-1; size: NA; CDR3: CASSPFNPEAFF; DNA: TGTGCCAGCAGCCCATTCAACCCCGAAGCTTTCTTT